Presented here are 23 T cell receptor beta chains from one specimen sequenced in a study of tumor-infiltrating lymphocytes in primary liver carcinoma. Total RNA and DNA came together from roughly 20-30 mg of bulk tissue without cell sorting. A primer matching the constant region was used to make TCR beta cDNA from approximately 520 ng of total RNA. ARM-PCR, slightly modified, supplied the TCR beta libraries through three nested multiplex PCR rounds. Use of TRBV1-TRBV30 forward primers with a C-beta reverse primer characterized the first two PCR rounds, which lasted approximately 11 cycles each. TCRdb re-called the multiplex PCR reads through MiXCR, storing one row per CDR3 protein. Of approximately 190,000 distinct CDR3 sequences listed, around four fifths are singletons. The sequenced sample consisted of tumor tissue from primary liver carcinoma. These receptors were collected from a man in his forties with primary liver carcinoma and hepatitis B virus infection.

Remarks on this clonotype: Compared with germline, one end of the junction differs, possibly owing to a read error. The chain combines TRBV5-5 with TRBJ2-3; maybe TRBD1 (5 bases). This CDR3 region has 15 residues. Germline V gene data show CDR1 as SGHKS and CDR2 as YYEKEE (reference sequence). CDR3 sequence: CTSSFKGHSAYTQYF. DNA of the CDR3: TGTACCAGCAGCTTCAAGGGGCACAGCGCATATACGCAGTATTTT.

This clonotype was seen a single time. Sequence at one end of the junction differs from germline and may be a read error. V is TRBV20-1 and J is TRBJ2-7; D unclear. CDR3 length: 13 residues. Germline V gene lookup returns CDR1 DFQATT and CDR2 SNEGSKA (reference sequence). Here the CDR3 reads CSAGASTLGEQYF. The CDR3 nucleotides read TGTAGTGCTGGAGCCAGTACCCTAGGCGAGCAGTACTTC.

About this clonotype: One end of the junction fails to match germline, which may point to a read error. The genes are TRBV6-5 and TRBJ2-1; TRBD1 agrees at 9 bases. Germline CDR1 MNHEY, CDR2 SVGAGI. The CDR3 spans 17 residues. The CDR3 DNA follows: TGTACCAGCGGTGACCGATCCGGGACAGGGCTATACAATGAACAGTTCTTC. It yields the protein CTSGDRSGTGLYNEQFF.

This clonotype was observed a single time. The germline gene is not matched at one end of the junction; a read error may be the cause. The J gene is TRBJ2-2, the V gene TRBV5-1; the D gene is possibly TRBD1 (6 bases). The CDR3 consists of 16 residues. Germline V CDR1 and CDR2: SGHRS, YFSETQ. The CDR3 sequence: CASSFRPGHDTGELFF. The CDR3 DNA reads TGCGCCAGCAGCTTTCGCCCGGGACATGACACCGGCGAGCTGTTTTTT.

In the case of this clonotype: This likely comes from a read error, as the CDR3 has no conserved phenylalanine or tryptophan at its end. It is unclear where the CDR3 begins or ends on the DNA, so no DNA is shown, and the CDR3 is as TCRdb lists it. V is TRBV29-1 and J is TRBJ2-7; TRBD1 is the table's D call, not checked against the DNA. 15 amino acids form the CDR3, both terminal residues included. The V gene's germline CDR1 is SQVTM and CDR2 ANQGSEA. CDR3 residues: CGVRGGNRETYEQYI.

The chain employs TRBV2 and TRBJ2-7; D remains unclear. V shed 7 bases and J shed 5 bases, with 15 bases lying between them. Looked up from germline, CDR1 is SNHLY and CDR2 is FYNNEI. The CDR3 totals 13 residues. The CDR3 DNA is TGTGCCAGCAAGGGTAGAGATAGGAACGAGCAGTACTTC. This codes for CASKGRDRNEQYF.

Comment on this clonotype: A much bigger clone sits one base away, suggesting this may be a read error. The chain joins TRBV7-9 to TRBJ2-7; D is tentatively TRBD1 or TRBD2 (5 bases each). Looked up from germline, CDR1 is SEHNR and CDR2 is FQNEAQ (reference sequence). V was trimmed by 5 bases and J by 6 bases, leaving 20 bases between them. The CDR3 contains 15 residues. Here the CDR3 DNA reads TGTGCCAGCAGCCCAATGTCCGGGCTTGGGGGCGAGCAGTACTTC. Protein product: CASSPMSGLGGEQYF.

Comments on this clonotype: A junction boundary mismatches the germline segment, possibly from a read error. CDR3 DNA sequence: TGTGCCAGCACGCGGGACACCGCAATAAGTCAGCCCCAGGATTTT. Its protein product is CASTRDTAISQPQDF. The rearrangement uses TRBV12-3 or TRBV12-4 and TRBJ1-5, with D possibly matching TRBD1 (6 bases). CDR3 size: 15 residues.

Points on this clonotype: Possible read error: a much larger clone is one base away. The chain uses TRBV10-3 and TRBJ2-5; the D is unclear. V was clipped by 8 bases and J by 0 bases, with 7 bases between them. Germline V gene sequence: CDR1 ENHRY, CDR2 SYGVKD. CDR3 length: 12 amino acids. DNA for the CDR3: TGTGCCATCTCGCCTAACCAAGAGACCCAGTACTTC. Translated: CAISPNQETQYF.

The chain uses TRBV12-3 or TRBV12-4 and TRBJ2-7; possible D gene TRBD2, 5 bases. The CDR3 covers 13 residues. Trimming pared 6 bases from V and 5 bases from J, leaving 14 bases between. DNA for the CDR3: TGTGCCAGCAGCCTCGGGATTGGCGACGAGCAGTACTTC. Translating it yields CASSLGIGDEQYF.

In the case of this clonotype: Because it lacks the conserved phenylalanine or tryptophan at the end, this CDR3 is likely a read error. CDR3 DNA sequence: TGTGCCATCAACTTAGGGGTCAGCAACAATGAGCAGTTCTAC. The encoded protein is CAINLGVSNNEQFY. The chain carries TRBV11-2 and TRBJ2-1, with a tentative D call TRBD1 (5 bases). The V gene lost 10 bases and the J gene lost 5 bases, with 18 bases spanning the gap. The CDR3 sequence is 14 residues long. Germline assignment: CDR1 SGHAT and CDR2 FQNNGV.

The chain uses TRBV29-1 and TRBJ1-5; D is perhaps TRBD1 (6 bases). The J call may be in error: the DNA end matches TRBJ2-3 better. The CDR3 has 13 residues. Germline CDR1 reads SQVTM; CDR2 reads ANQGSEA. The CDR3 DNA reads TGCAGCGTTGGGACAGTGAACAATCAGCCCCAGTATTTT. Its protein product is CSVGTVNNQPQYF.

As regards this clonotype: A read error may account for a junction end that differs from germline. The rearrangement links TRBV4-1 to TRBJ2-5, with unresolved D. The CDR3 is 16 amino acids. The germline CDR1 and CDR2 sequences are MGHRA and YSYEKL. CDR3 protein: CTSSQDFNPVSETQYF. The DNA for the CDR3 is TGCACCAGCAGCCAAGATTTTAACCCGGTCTCGGAGACCCAGTACTTC.

The chain combines TRBV4-3 with TRBJ2-3; D remains ambiguous. The J call could be wrong; TRBJ1-5 is a better fit for the DNA end. The germline gives CDR1 LGHNA, CDR2 YSLEER. The CDR3 is 18 residues long. The CDR3 DNA sequence: TGCGCCAGCAGCCCCCTCCCCGTTACTAGCGGGAGGCAGGATACCCAGCATTTT. This gives the protein CASSPLPVTSGRQDTQHF.

To note about this clonotype: Since the CDR3 does not end with the conserved phenylalanine or tryptophan, this likely comes from a read error. V gene TRBV11-3 combines with J gene TRBJ2-3; 8 bases match TRBD2. Germline values: CDR1 SGHNT, CDR2 YENEEA. The CDR3 is made up of 16 amino acids. CDR3: CACSSDSGSITDTQYY. The CDR3 coding sequence is TGTGCCTGCAGCTCAGACAGCGGGAGTATAACAGATACGCAGTATTAT.

The chain links TRBV5-5 to TRBJ2-5; tentatively, D is TRBD2 (5 bases). This CDR3 has 14 residues. CDR1 and CDR2 from the germline V gene are SGHKS and YYEKEE (reference sequence). The ends were cut back, 3 bases at V and 14 bases at J, with 23 bases in the middle. As DNA, the CDR3 is TGTGCCAGCAGCTCGAAGACTAAGGGAGAGAACCAATACTTC. It encodes CASSSKTKGENQYF.

In the case of this clonotype: The final CDR3 position lacks the conserved phenylalanine or tryptophan, pointing to a likely read error. This chain uses TRBV6-1 with TRBJ2-7, with 7 bases matching TRBD2. The CDR3 consists of 16 residues. The junction had 8 bases not matched to a gene; V was cut back by 3 bases and J by 0 bases. The germline V gene has CDR1 MNHNS and CDR2 SASEGT. CDR3 nucleotides: TGTGCCAGCAGTGAGGATCCAGGGAGGGGCTCCTACGAGCAGTACCTC. Translated, it gives CASSEDPGRGSYEQYL.

Of note for this clonotype: Since no conserved phenylalanine or tryptophan closes the CDR3, a read error is the likely cause. The CDR3 protein is CAKRDPNIEAFS. In nucleotides, the CDR3 is TGTGCCAAAAGGGACCCGAACATTGAAGCTTTCTCT. J is TRBJ1-1 and V is TRBV10-3; weak D call: TRBD1 (5 bases). The CDR3 is made up of 12 amino acids. The germline V gene has CDR1 ENHRY and CDR2 SYGVKD.

To note about this clonotype: The junction departs from germline at one end; a sequencing error may be responsible. The rearrangement joins TRBV4-3 to TRBJ2-1, with 8 bases that match TRBD2. CDR1 is LGHNA, CDR2 YSLEER, per germline. This CDR3 is 18 amino acids long. CDR3 loop: CASSLDWTSRRAWNEQFF. The CDR3 coding sequence is TGTGCCAGCAGTCTGGATTGGACTAGCAGGAGGGCCTGGAATGAGCAGTTCTTC.

Worth noting for this clonotype: As the CDR3 is not closed by the conserved phenylalanine or tryptophan, this likely results from a read error. J is TRBJ2-3 and V is TRBV6-6; no clear D gene. The CDR3 is 14 amino acids. Germline V gives CDR1 MNHNY, CDR2 SVGAGI (reference sequence). CDR3: CASRQGFSRDTQYL. The CDR3 coding sequence is TGTGCCAGCAGGCAAGGGTTTAGCAGAGATACGCAGTATCTT.

Points on this clonotype: The CDR3 end shows no conserved phenylalanine or tryptophan, and so a read error is likely. The chain combines TRBV6-2 or TRBV6-3 with TRBJ2-7; 7 nucleotides align to TRBD1. Germline assignment: CDR1 MNHEY and CDR2 SVGEGT. The CDR3 spans 15 residues. The V and J ends lost 10 bases and 3 bases, in that order; junction bases with no gene match: 15. As DNA, the CDR3 is TGTGCCACCAGCCTCGGGACAGCAACCTGCTACGAGCAGTACTTA. Protein: CATSLGTATCYEQYL.

The CDR3 DNA is TGTGCCAGTATCCAGGATCTTCCCTCCGGGACTAGCGGGAGAGCAGATACGCAGTATTTT. As protein: CASIQDLPSGTSGRADTQYF. The genes are TRBV4-2 and TRBJ2-3; 14 bases map to TRBD2. The V gene's germline CDR1 is LGHNA and CDR2 YNFKEQ. V was pared by 9 bases and J by 4 bases, with 21 bases of the junction left unmatched. This CDR3 has 20 residues.

A remark on this clonotype: The junction and the germline gene differ at one end; a read error may be behind it. Here the CDR3 DNA reads TGCACCAGCAGCCAGGGGGGTGCTTCAGACACGCAGTATTTT. This sequence encodes CTSSQGGASDTQYF. The chain recombines TRBV4-3 with TRBJ2-3; D may be TRBD1 (7 bases). Germline V gene lookup returns CDR1 LGHNA and CDR2 YSLEER. CDR3 length: 14 residues.